Each of the 21 T cell receptor beta chains below was sequenced from the same sample in a study of type 1 regulatory T cells. From the reads, TCRdb called clonotypes with MiXCR, one entry per CDR3 protein. Among fewer than 75,000 distinct CDR3 sequences, around 49% were seen once, and the ten largest hold less than 2.5%. Antigens of these TCRs are unknown. Sequenced: cultured non-Tr1 T cells, either the whole culture or a sorted T cell fraction (not recorded which). Receptors originate from a human donor in good health.

V is TRBV18 and J is TRBJ2-1; 11 bases fit TRBD1. Trimming at V came to 5 bases and at J to 14 bases, leaving 8 bases not matched to a gene. The germline gives CDR1 KGHSH, CDR2 LQKENI. The CDR3 extends over 13 amino acids. CDR3 amino acids: CASSAGQGGNEFF. Written as DNA, the CDR3 is TGTGCCAGCTCAGCGGGACAGGGGGGAAACGAGTTCTTC.

The table lists this clonotype with a few counts. V gene TRBV19 combines with J gene TRBJ1-2, with a weak D call TRBD1 (5 bases). Germline lookup yields CDR1 LNHDA and CDR2 SQIVND (reference sequence). CDR3 length equals 13 residues. The ends were cut back, 2 bases at V and 1 base at J, with 5 bases in the middle. This chain's CDR3 is CASSIRGNYGYTF. CDR3 DNA: TGTGCCAGTAGTATAAGGGGTAACTATGGCTACACCTTC.

V and J are TRBV7-9 and TRBJ2-3; no clear D gene. Trimming took 2 bases from V and 1 from J, leaving 16 bases between them. Per the germline V gene, CDR1 is SEHNR and CDR2 is FQNEAQ (reference sequence). This CDR3 is built from 17 residues. CDR3 sequence reads: CASSLLPPGGGTDTQYF. For the CDR3, the DNA is TGTGCCAGCAGCTTACTTCCGCCTGGTGGGGGCACAGATACGCAGTATTTT.

J is TRBJ2-1 and V is TRBV20-1; D is ambiguous. CDR3 length: 14 residues. Trimming left V 5 bases short and J 6 bases short, with 17 bases between. Per the germline V gene, CDR1 is DFQATT and CDR2 is SNEGSKA (reference sequence). CDR3: CSAPPMTGINEQFF. Here the CDR3 DNA reads TGCAGTGCTCCCCCGATGACTGGGATCAATGAGCAGTTCTTC.

The chain carries TRBV10-2 and TRBJ2-2, with D possibly TRBD1 on 5 matching bases. The CDR3 has 15 amino acids. CDR1 WSHSY and CDR2 SAAADI come from the germline V gene. The V gene lost 3 bases and the J gene lost 5 bases, with 13 bases spanning the gap. The CDR3 loop reads CASSDMGRGTGELFF. CDR3 nucleotides: TGCGCCAGCAGTGACATGGGGCGCGGTACCGGGGAGCTGTTTTTT.

This clonotype was counted once. The chain has TRBV4-2 and TRBJ2-2; D is possibly TRBD1 (6 bases). The CDR3 has 17 amino acids. Trimming removed 0 bases from V and 4 bases from J, with 15 bases in between. From germline, CDR1 is LGHNA and CDR2 YNFKEQ. The CDR3 sequence is CASSQDTPGVGTGELFF. CDR3 bases: TGTGCCAGCAGCCAAGATACCCCAGGGGTCGGCACCGGGGAGCTGTTTTTT.

V usage is TRBV30 and J usage is TRBJ2-2, with 8 bases lining up with TRBD2. The CDR3 runs 18 residues. J gave up 0 bases and V 3 bases, and 12 bases lay outside the gene matches. Germline assignment: CDR1 GTSNPN and CDR2 SVGIG (reference sequence). CDR3 DNA: TGTGCCTGGAGCTCCAGCGGGCGGGGGGCCACGAACACCGGGGAGCTGTTTTTT. Translation gives CAWSSSGRGATNTGELFF.

The chain carries TRBV5-1 and TRBJ2-3; 12 bases fit TRBD2. The CDR3 spans 18 residues. The V segment lost 4 bases and the J segment 0 bases; nucleotides outside the gene matches: 9. Germline loops: CDR1 SGHRS, CDR2 YFSETQ. The CDR3, as DNA: TGCGCCAGCAGCCTGGGGTCTAGCGGGGGGGCCAGCACAGATACGCAGTATTTT. The encoded protein is CASSLGSSGGASTDTQYF.

V gene TRBV19 combines with J gene TRBJ2-6; D possibly corresponds to TRBD1 (6 bases). CDR3 length: 16 residues. Trimming left V 6 bases short and J 6 bases short, with 18 bases between. Germline CDR1 is LNHDA and CDR2 is SQIVND (reference sequence). CDR3: CASRDSQTKQANVLTF. The CDR3 nucleotides read TGTGCCAGTAGGGACAGCCAAACAAAGCAGGCCAACGTCCTGACTTTC.

The CDR3 sequence: CASSIDGQNNQPQHF. The CDR3 DNA reads TGTGCCAGTAGTATAGATGGACAGAACAATCAGCCCCAGCATTTT. This sequence joins TRBV19 and TRBJ1-5, with a weak D call TRBD1 (6 bases). In germline, CDR1 is LNHDA, CDR2 SQIVND (reference sequence). With 0 bases removed from V and 3 bases from J, the gap between germline ends came to 9 bases. The CDR3 is 15 residues long.

V is TRBV12-3 or TRBV12-4 and J is TRBJ1-6; D unclear. V gave up 6 bases and J gave up 7 bases, with 16 bases separating them. The CDR3 has 15 amino acids. This CDR3 reads CASRSQSLGNSPLHF. Here the CDR3 DNA reads TGTGCCAGCAGGTCACAAAGCTTGGGAAATTCACCCCTCCACTTT.

V gene TRBV7-9 combines with J gene TRBJ1-2; 8 bases are a match to TRBD1. V shed 5 bases, J shed 1 base, and the junction held 9 bases outside the gene matches. Germline loops: CDR1 SEHNR, CDR2 FQNEAQ (reference sequence). The CDR3 spans 16 residues. The CDR3 region is CASSKGRDRINYGYTF. CDR3 nucleotide sequence: TGTGCCAGCAGCAAAGGCCGGGACAGGATTAACTATGGCTACACCTTC. The whole variable domain, remainder taken from reference TRBV7-9 and TRBJ1-2, is DTGVSQNPRHKITKRGQNVTFRCDPISEHNRLYWYRQTLGQGPEFLTYFQNEAQLEKSRLLSDRFSAERPKGSFSTLEIQRTEQGDSAMYLCASSKGRDRINYGYTFGSGTRLTVV.

This clonotype was seen a handful of times. V usage is TRBV2 and J usage is TRBJ1-3; the D is unclear. Trimming took 6 bases from V and 0 from J, leaving 6 bases between them. The CDR3 loop spans 13 amino acids. In germline, CDR1 is SNHLY, CDR2 FYNNEI. CDR3 loop: CASRLRSGNTIYF. The CDR3 nucleotides are TGTGCCAGCAGGTTGCGCTCTGGAAACACCATATATTTT.

The genes are TRBV5-1 and TRBJ2-5; 7 bases are shared with TRBD2. From germline, CDR1 is SGHRS and CDR2 YFSETQ. This CDR3 is built from 13 residues. V shed 1 base, J shed 7 bases, and the junction held 4 bases outside the gene matches. The CDR3 DNA sequence: TGCGCCAGCAGCTTGTACGGGGAGGGGACCCAGTACTTC. Its protein product is CASSLYGEGTQYF.

The chain is built from TRBV7-2 and TRBJ2-7, with 9 bases fitting TRBD1. Germline loops: CDR1 SGHTA, CDR2 FQGNSA. J gave up 3 bases and V 3 bases, and 3 bases lay outside the gene matches. CDR3 length: 14 residues. DNA of the CDR3: TGTGCCAGCAGCTTCGGGACAGGGCGCTACGAGCAGTACTTC. Residues: CASSFGTGRYEQYF.

V is TRBV20-1 and J is TRBJ1-1; possibly TRBD1 for D (5 bases). The CDR3 consists of 14 residues. Germline CDR1 reads DFQATT; CDR2 reads SNEGSKA (reference sequence). Trimming took 8 bases from V and 2 from J, leaving 18 bases between them. CDR3 nucleotides: TGCAGTCCCAAATCAGGGTCGGGTAACACTGAAGCTTTCTTT. Amino acid sequence: CSPKSGSGNTEAFF.

This clonotype was found a few times. The V and J genes are TRBV12-3 or TRBV12-4 and TRBJ2-7, with D possibly being TRBD2 (6 bases). Trimming pared 5 bases from V and 5 bases from J, leaving 19 bases between. This CDR3 spans 15 amino acids. DNA of the CDR3: TGTGCCAGCAGTCCCCGCGGGACGGCGAGAGACGAGCAGTACTTC. This gives the protein CASSPRGTARDEQYF.

Only a few counts were recorded for this clonotype. The chain is built from TRBV12-3 or TRBV12-4 and TRBJ2-5; a weak D match, TRBD2 (6 bases). The V gene lost 5 bases and the J gene lost 3 bases, with 13 bases spanning the gap. This CDR3 has 14 residues. The CDR3 DNA is TGTGCCAGCAGTCGGCGACTAGGGAAAGAGACCCAGTACTTC. Its translation: CASSRRLGKETQYF.

The chain employs TRBV6-1 and TRBJ1-2; no firm D call. With 1 base removed from V and 1 base from J, the gap between germline ends came to 13 bases. The length of the CDR3 is 16 residues. The germline V gene has CDR1 MNHNS and CDR2 SASEGT. DNA for the CDR3: TGTGCCAGCAGTGAAGAATGGACGGAGGGTAACTATGGCTACACCTTC. This gives the protein CASSEEWTEGNYGYTF.

CDR3 in DNA: TGCGCCAGCAGCTCGGGCCCCGGTACAGGAGAGACCCAGTACTTC. The encoded protein is CASSSGPGTGETQYF. This chain joins TRBV5-1 and TRBJ2-5, with D maybe TRBD1 (5 bases). V lost 3 bases to trimming and J lost 4 bases, with 16 bases between them. The germline V gene has CDR1 SGHRS and CDR2 YFSETQ. The CDR3 contains 15 residues.

V usage is TRBV5-1 and J usage is TRBJ2-1, with D tentatively TRBD1 or TRBD2 (6 bases each). The CDR3 has 17 residues. From germline, CDR1 is SGHRS and CDR2 YFSETQ. V gave up 0 bases and J gave up 8 bases, with 21 bases separating them. The CDR3 nucleotides are TGCGCCAGCAGCTTGGGGTTAATAAGGGGGGCAGGCGATGAGCAGTTCTTC. Amino acids: CASSLGLIRGAGDEQFF.